This TCR beta chain appears in the sequencing data of a study of CD8 T cells in ankylosing spondylitis. In the case of this clonotype: The target antigen is unknown.

TCRdb called the 5' RACE reads again in MiXCR, with one record for every CDR3 protein. The sample comprises around 250,000 distinct CDR3 sequences, around 10% of which are singletons, and under 7% rests with the top ten. Broader study findings: A motif in TCR beta, a set of under ten highly homologous variants, appeared characteristic of ankylosing spondylitis blood. Clones tied to disease were said to be significantly enriched in matched ankylosing spondylitis synovial fluid.

This CDR3 has 15 amino acids. CDR1 is MNHEY and CDR2 is SMNVEV in the germline V gene (reference sequence). The V end lost 7 bases, the J end lost 5 bases, and 21 bases lay between the germline ends. The source is a male donor with ankylosing spondylitis or in good health (not recorded which). The source material was blood, either unsorted or a sorted T cell fraction (not recorded which). The rearrangement joins TRBV27 to TRBJ2-7; D might be TRBD1 (6 bases). The CDR3 reads CASTSGTLMKDEQYF. The CDR3, as DNA: TGTGCCAGCACTTCCGGGACACTCATGAAGGACGAGCAGTACTTC.